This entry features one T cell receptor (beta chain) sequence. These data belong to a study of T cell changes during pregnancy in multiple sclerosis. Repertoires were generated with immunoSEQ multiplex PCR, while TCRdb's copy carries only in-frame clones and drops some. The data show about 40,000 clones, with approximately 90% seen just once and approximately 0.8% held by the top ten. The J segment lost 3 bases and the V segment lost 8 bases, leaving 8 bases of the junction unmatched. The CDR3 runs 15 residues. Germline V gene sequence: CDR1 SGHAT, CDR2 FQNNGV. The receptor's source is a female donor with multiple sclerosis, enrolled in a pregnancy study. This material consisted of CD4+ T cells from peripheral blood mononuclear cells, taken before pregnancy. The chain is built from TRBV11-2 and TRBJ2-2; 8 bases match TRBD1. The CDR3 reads CASSQGTGYTGELFF. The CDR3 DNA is TGTGCCAGCTCCCAAGGGACAGGATACACCGGGGAGCTGTTTTTT.